This T cell receptor (beta chain) was observed in a study of OX40 agonist ivuxolimab in advanced cancers. For the wider study: Ivuxolimab, which targeted the costimulatory receptor OX40 (CD134), was an agonistic, fully human IgG2 monoclonal antibody. Peripheral TCRbeta sequencing aimed to test whether ivuxolimab altered TCR sequence diversity and caused clonal T-cell expansion. The paper reports the monotherapy dose-escalation portion (N of about 50 patients) of the phase I ivuxolimab trial. In the dose-escalation cohort, around four fifths of patients were male, and the mean age was approximately 60 years, with a range of about 20 to 79. Among the roughly 52 dose-escalation patients, about 20 had hepatocellular carcinoma, approximately 15 melanoma, 9 renal cell carcinoma and 9 head and neck cancer. Intravenous ivuxolimab was administered to patients every 2 weeks at six dose levels: 0.01, 0.1, 0.3, 1.5, 3 and 10 mg/kg. Partial responses occurred in three dose-escalation patients: two with cutaneous melanoma and one with hepatocellular carcinoma. Patients were allowed to have had prior anti-PD-1, anti-PD-L1 or anti-CTLA-4 therapy, and around 40% of the dose-escalation patients had previously received checkpoint inhibitors.

The CDR3 has 13 amino acids, counting the end cysteine and phenylalanine. Only the CDR3 DNA is retained, 39 bases long and in frame from the first base. V is pared back by 5 bases and J by 2 bases, with 10 bases lying between the germline termini. The germline V gene gives CDR1 as ENHRY and CDR2 as SYGVKD. Genomic DNA was isolated from the sorted cells so that the TCRbeta CDR3 region could be sequenced. TCRbeta CDR3 regions were sequenced using the immunoSEQ Assay. Entries here come from immuneACCESS through TCRdb and include only in-frame sequences with V and J called. Some clones fail to appear in such tables; in the studies checked, an unresolved V gene covers under half of the shortfall, and the cause of the remainder is unknown. The sample has about 59,000 clones on record, more than 85% of them singletons. About an eighth of the sample lies in the top ten. Patients with a history of autoimmune disease or receiving systemic immunosuppression were excluded from the trial. Peripheral blood for TCR sequencing was collected from all dose cohorts at baseline, on cycle 4 day 1, and on cycle 7 day 1. The samples were drawn from a first-in-human, open-label, multicenter phase I dose-escalation trial of ivuxolimab. Adults with locally advanced or metastatic head and neck squamous cell, hepatocellular, melanoma or renal cell carcinoma were enrolled in the trial. CD4+ and CD8+ T cells were sorted separately from peripheral blood before TCR sequencing.

What the work shows at the level of the full study, not this receptor alone: Partial responders in the 0.1-3.0 mg/kg groups had among the lowest normalized peripheral clonal expansion, especially among CD8+ T cells. The antigen specificity of the clonally expanded peripheral T cells was not determined. After ivuxolimab, CD8+ T cells had more expanded clones than CD4+ T cells on average. At doses from 0.1 to 3.0 mg/kg, clonal expansion was seen in both CD4+ and CD8+ blood T cells between baseline and week 6. Low levels of normalized T-cell clonal expansion were also seen in some patients who did not respond.

Details on this clone: Which antigen it targets is not known. The sample holds no much larger clone one base away, and base qualities are not on file.

This clonotype was obtained from an adult with an advanced solid tumor such as melanoma, head and neck, liver or kidney cancer. The chain was built from TRBV10-3 and TRBJ2-7, with no D gene named confidently. The material was CD4+ or CD8+ T cells sorted from blood, obtained in a trial of the OX40 agonist ivuxolimab. For the CDR3, the sequence is CAISLTSTYEQYF. The bases are TGTGCCATCAGTTTGACGAGCACCTACGAGCAGTACTTC.